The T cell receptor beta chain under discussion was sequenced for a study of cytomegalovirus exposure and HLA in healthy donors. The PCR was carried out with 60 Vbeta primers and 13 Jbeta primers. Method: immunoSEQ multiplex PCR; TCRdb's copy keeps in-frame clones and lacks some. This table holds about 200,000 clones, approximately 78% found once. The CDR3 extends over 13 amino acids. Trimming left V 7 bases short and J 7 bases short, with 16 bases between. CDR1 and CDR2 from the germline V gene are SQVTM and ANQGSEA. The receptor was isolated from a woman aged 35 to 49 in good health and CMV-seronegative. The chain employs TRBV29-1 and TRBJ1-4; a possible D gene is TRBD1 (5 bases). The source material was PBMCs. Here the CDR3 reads CSGGGTGGEKLFF. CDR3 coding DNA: TGCAGCGGGGGGGGAACCGGGGGTGAAAAACTGTTTTTT.